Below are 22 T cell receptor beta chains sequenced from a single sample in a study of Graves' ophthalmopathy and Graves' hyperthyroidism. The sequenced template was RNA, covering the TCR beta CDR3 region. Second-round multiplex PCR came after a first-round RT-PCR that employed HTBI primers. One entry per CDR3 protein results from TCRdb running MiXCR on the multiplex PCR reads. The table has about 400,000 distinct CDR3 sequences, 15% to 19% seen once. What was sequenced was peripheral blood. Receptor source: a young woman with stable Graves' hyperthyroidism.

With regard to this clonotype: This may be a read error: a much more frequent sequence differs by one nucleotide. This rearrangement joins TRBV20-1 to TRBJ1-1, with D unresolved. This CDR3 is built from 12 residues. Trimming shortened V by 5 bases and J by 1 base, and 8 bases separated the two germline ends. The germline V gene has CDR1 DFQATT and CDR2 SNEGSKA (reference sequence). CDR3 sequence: CSARSENTEAFF. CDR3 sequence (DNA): TGCAGTGCTCGGAGTGAGAACACTGAAGCTTTCTTT.

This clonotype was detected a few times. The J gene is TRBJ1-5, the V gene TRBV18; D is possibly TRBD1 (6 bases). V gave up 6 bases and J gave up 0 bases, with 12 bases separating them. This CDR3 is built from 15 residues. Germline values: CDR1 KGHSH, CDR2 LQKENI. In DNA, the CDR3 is TGTGCCAGCTCTCGGGACACGATTAGCAATCAGCCCCAGCATTTT. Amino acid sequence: CASSRDTISNQPQHF.

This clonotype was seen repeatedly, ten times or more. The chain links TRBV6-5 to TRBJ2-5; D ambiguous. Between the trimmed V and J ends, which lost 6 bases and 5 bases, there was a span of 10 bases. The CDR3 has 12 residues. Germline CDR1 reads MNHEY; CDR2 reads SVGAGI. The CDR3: CASRASGETQYF. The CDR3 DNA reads TGTGCCAGCAGGGCTAGTGGCGAGACCCAGTACTTC.

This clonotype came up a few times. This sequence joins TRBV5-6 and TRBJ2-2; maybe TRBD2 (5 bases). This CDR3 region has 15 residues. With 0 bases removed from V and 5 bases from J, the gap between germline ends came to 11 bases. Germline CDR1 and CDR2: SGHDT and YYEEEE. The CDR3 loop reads CASSLAGVKTGELFF. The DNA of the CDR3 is TGTGCCAGCAGCTTGGCCGGGGTTAAAACCGGGGAGCTGTTTTTT.

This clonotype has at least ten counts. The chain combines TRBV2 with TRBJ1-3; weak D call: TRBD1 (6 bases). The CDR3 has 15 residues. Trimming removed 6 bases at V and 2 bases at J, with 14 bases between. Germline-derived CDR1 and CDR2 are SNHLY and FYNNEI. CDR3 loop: CASRRQGLAGNTIYF. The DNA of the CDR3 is TGTGCCAGCAGACGTCAGGGGTTAGCTGGAAACACCATATATTTT.

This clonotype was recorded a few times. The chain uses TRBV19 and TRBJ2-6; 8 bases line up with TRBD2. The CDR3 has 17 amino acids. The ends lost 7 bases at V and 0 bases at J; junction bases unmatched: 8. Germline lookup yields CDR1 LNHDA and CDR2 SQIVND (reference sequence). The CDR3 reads CASNDLAGPSGANVLTF. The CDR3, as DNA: TGTGCCAGTAATGACCTAGCGGGTCCCTCTGGGGCCAACGTCCTGACTTTC.

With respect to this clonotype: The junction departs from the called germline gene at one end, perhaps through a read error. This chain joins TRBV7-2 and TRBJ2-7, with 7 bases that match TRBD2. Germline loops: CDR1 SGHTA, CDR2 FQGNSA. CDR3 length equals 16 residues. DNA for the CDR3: TGTGCCAGCAGCTTAGTGACTAGCTTGACGTCCTACGAGCAGTGCTTC. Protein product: CASSLVTSLTSYEQCF.

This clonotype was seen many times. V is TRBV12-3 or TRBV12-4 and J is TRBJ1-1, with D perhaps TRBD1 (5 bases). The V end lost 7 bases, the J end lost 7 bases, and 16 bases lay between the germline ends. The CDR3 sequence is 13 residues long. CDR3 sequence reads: CASTQGFRDEAFF. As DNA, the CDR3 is TGTGCCAGCACCCAGGGATTTCGGGATGAAGCTTTCTTT.

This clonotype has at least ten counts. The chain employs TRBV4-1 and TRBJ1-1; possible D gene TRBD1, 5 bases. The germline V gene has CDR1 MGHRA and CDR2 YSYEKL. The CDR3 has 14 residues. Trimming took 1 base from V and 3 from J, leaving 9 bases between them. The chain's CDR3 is CASSQGLRDTEAFF. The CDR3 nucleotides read TGCGCCAGCAGCCAAGGACTCAGGGACACTGAAGCTTTCTTT.

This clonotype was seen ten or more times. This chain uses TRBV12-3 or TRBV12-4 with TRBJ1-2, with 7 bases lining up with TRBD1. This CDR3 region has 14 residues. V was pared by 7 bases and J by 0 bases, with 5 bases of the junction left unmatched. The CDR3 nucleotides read TGTGCCAGCATGGCCGGGACAGCTAACTATGGCTACACCTTC. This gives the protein CASMAGTANYGYTF.

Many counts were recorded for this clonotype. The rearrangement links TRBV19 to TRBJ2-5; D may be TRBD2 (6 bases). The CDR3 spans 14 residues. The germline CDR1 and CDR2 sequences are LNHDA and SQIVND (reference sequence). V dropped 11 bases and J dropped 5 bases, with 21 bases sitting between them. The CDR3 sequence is CASGGQAVGETQYF. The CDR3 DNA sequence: TGTGCCTCAGGAGGGCAGGCGGTAGGGGAGACCCAGTACTTC.

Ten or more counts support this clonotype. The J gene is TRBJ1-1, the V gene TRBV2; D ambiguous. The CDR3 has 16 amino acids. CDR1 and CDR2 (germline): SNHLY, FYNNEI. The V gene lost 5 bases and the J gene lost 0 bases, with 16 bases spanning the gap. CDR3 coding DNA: TGTGCCAGCAGTATCGCGACCCCTTCACTGAACACTGAAGCTTTCTTT. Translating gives CASSIATPSLNTEAFF.

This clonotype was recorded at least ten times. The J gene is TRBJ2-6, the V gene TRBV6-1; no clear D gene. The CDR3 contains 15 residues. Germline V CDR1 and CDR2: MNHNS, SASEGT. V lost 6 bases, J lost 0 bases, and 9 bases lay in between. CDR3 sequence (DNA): TGTGCCAGCAGCGTAGGCGGCTCTGGGGCCAACGTCCTGACTTTC. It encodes CASSVGGSGANVLTF.

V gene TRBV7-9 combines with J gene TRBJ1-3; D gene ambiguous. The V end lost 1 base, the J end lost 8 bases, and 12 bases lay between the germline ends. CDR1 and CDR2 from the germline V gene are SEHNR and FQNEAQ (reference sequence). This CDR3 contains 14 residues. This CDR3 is CASSLGVIWDTIYF. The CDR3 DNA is TGTGCCAGCAGCTTAGGCGTGATTTGGGACACCATATATTTT.

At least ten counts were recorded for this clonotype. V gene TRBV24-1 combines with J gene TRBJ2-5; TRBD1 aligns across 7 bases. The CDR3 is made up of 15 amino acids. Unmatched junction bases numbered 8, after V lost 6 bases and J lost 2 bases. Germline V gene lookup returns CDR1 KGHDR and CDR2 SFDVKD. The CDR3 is CATSSGGVRQETQYF. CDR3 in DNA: TGTGCCACCAGTTCAGGGGGAGTGAGGCAAGAGACCCAGTACTTC.

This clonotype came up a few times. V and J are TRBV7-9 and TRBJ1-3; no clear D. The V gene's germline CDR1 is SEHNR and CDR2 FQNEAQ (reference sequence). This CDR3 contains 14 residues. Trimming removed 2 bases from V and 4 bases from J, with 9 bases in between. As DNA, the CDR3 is TGTGCCAGCAGCTTATCCGGCCGGGGAAACACCATATATTTT. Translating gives CASSLSGRGNTIYF.

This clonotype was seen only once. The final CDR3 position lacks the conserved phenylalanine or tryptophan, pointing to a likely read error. CDR3 residues: CASSLRGANYGYTL. In DNA, the CDR3 is TGTGCCAGCAGCCTACGAGGGGCTAACTATGGCTACACCCTC. The chain is built from TRBV3-1 and TRBJ1-2; possible D gene TRBD1, 5 bases. Looked up from germline, CDR1 is LGHDT and CDR2 is YNNKEL (reference sequence). V was pared by 4 bases and J by 0 bases, with 9 bases between. There are 14 residues in the CDR3.

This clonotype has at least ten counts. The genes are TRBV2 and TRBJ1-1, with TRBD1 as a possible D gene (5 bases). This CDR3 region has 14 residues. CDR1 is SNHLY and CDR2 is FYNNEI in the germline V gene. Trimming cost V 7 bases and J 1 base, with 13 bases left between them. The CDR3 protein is CASIGGGGNTEAFF. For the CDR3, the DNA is TGTGCCAGCATAGGAGGCGGGGGGAACACTGAAGCTTTCTTT.

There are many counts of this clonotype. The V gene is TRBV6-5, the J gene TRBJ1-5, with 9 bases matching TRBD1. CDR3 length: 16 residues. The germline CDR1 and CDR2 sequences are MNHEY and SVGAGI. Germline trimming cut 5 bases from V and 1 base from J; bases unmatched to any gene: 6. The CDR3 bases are TGTGCCAGCAGTAGAGACGGACAGGGGAGCAATCAGCCCCAGCATTTT. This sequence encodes CASSRDGQGSNQPQHF.

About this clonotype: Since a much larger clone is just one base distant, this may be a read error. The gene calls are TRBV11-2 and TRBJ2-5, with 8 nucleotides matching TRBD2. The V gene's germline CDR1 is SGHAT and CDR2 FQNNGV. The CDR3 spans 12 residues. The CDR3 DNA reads TGTGCCAGCAGCTACCGGGAGGGGACCCGGTACTTC. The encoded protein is CASSYREGTRYF.

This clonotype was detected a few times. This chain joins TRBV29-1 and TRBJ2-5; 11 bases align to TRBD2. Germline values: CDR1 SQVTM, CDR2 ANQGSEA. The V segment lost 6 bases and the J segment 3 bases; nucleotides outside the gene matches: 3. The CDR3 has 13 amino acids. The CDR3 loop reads CSVGLAAKETQYF. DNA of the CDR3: TGCAGCGTGGGACTAGCGGCCAAAGAGACCCAGTACTTC. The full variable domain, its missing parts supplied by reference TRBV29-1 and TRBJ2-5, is SAVISQKPSRDICQRGTSLTIQCQVDSQVTMMFWYRQQPGQSLTLIATANQGSEATYESGFVIDKFPISRPNLTFSTLTVSNMSPEDSSIYLCSVGLAAKETQYFGPGTRLLVL.

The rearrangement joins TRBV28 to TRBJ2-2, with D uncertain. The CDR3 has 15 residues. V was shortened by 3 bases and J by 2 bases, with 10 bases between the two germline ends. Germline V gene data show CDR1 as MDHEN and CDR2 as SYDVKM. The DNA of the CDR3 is TGTGCCAGCAGTTTTGTTGGACGAAACACCGGGGAGCTGTTTTTT. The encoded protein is CASSFVGRNTGELFF. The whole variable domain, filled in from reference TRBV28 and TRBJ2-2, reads DVKVTQSSRYLVKRTGEKVFLECVQDMDHENMFWYRQDPGLGLRLIYFSYDVKMKEKGDIPEGYSVSREKKERFSLILESASTNQTSMYLCASSFVGRNTGELFFGEGSRLTVL.